Below, 23 T cell receptor beta chains from the same sample are listed, as sequenced in a study of CXCR3-negative and CXCR3-positive naive CD8 T cells. Through 5' RACE with UMI labels, the TRB cDNA libraries were prepared. TCRdb reprocessed the 5' RACE reads, with one entry per CDR3 protein and no DNA. This repertoire comprises 65,000 to 95,000 distinct CDR3 sequences; its ten largest clones make up 1.5% to 2%. Input material: naive CXCR3- CD8+ T cells from blood. Regarding subset: CD45RO-CCR7+CD27+CD95- naive CD8+ T cells lacking CXCR3 (TNR3-). The origin of the receptors is a human donor in good health. Some clones in this sample may be carry-over from other donors' samples.

V usage is TRBV27 and J usage is TRBJ2-1; TCRdb's D call of TRBD1 is untestable without DNA. Germline V gives CDR1 MNHEY, CDR2 SMNVEV (reference sequence). The CDR3 totals 16 residues. The CDR3 sequence: CASRSLMSDSYNEQFF.

V and J are TRBV3-1 and TRBJ2-7; TCRdb lists TRBD2, though no DNA is available to test this call. From germline, CDR1 is LGHDT and CDR2 YNNKEL (reference sequence). The CDR3 totals 14 residues. CDR3 in amino acids: CASKRVPPADEQYF.

V and J are TRBV4-1 and TRBJ1-5. The CDR3 consists of 15 residues. In germline, CDR1 is MGHRA, CDR2 YSYEKL. Here the CDR3 reads CASSPGTYTYQPQHF.

The chain is built from TRBV28 and TRBJ2-5; lacking DNA, the TRBD1 call made by TCRdb goes unchecked. Germline assignment: CDR1 MDHEN and CDR2 SYDVKM. The CDR3 covers 14 residues. The CDR3 protein is CASSPVLVQETQYF.

The chain uses TRBV4-3 and TRBJ2-1; checking the TCRdb D call of TRBD2 is not possible without DNA. This CDR3 has 18 residues. Germline CDR1 is LGHNA and CDR2 is YSLEER. CDR3 residues: CASSLSSLAGSSYNEQFF.

The chain has TRBV10-1 and TRBJ1-1; TCRdb's D call, TRBD1, is unchecked because there is no DNA. Germline V CDR1 and CDR2: WNHNN, SYGVQD (reference sequence). The length of the CDR3 is 16 residues. CDR3 protein: CAKSGARVRLKTEAFF.

This chain connects TRBV29-1 to TRBJ2-7. There are 13 residues in the CDR3. Germline V CDR1 and CDR2: SQVTM, ANQGSEA. CDR3 sequence reads: CSVPSQGPYEQYF.

The chain uses TRBV7-6 and TRBJ2-7; TCRdb picks TRBD1, but there is no DNA to check that call. CDR1 and CDR2 (germline): SGHVS, FNYEAQ. CDR3 length: 15 amino acids. This CDR3 is CASSLAFNRRDEQYF.

The genes are TRBV10-3 and TRBJ1-6. The CDR3 runs 13 residues. Germline CDR1 is ENHRY and CDR2 is SYGVKD. This CDR3 is CAIKTVLNSPLHF.

V gene TRBV28 combines with J gene TRBJ2-7; lacking DNA, the TRBD2 call made by TCRdb goes unchecked. CDR1 is MDHEN, CDR2 SYDVKM, per germline. The CDR3 is made up of 17 amino acids. This CDR3 is CASSSPRRLAGAYEQYF.

The chain uses TRBV28 and TRBJ2-1. Germline loops: CDR1 MDHEN, CDR2 SYDVKM. The CDR3 spans 16 residues. CDR3 loop: CASSLDGFGFYNEQFF.

CDR3 residues: CASSDPSWVANTGELFF. This chain uses TRBV28 with TRBJ2-2; TCRdb names TRBD1, which stays unverified in the absence of DNA. The germline CDR1 and CDR2 sequences are MDHEN and SYDVKM. There are 17 residues in the CDR3. Together with reference TRBV28 and TRBJ2-2, the CDR3 gives the full variable domain: DVKVTQSSRYLVKRTGEKVFLECVQDMDHENMFWYRQDPGLGLRLIYFSYDVKMKEKGDIPEGYSVSREKKERFSLILESASTNQTSMYLCASSDPSWVANTGELFFGEGSRLTVL.

V gene TRBV6-6 combines with J gene TRBJ2-1; TCRdb outputs TRBD2, but without DNA this stays unchecked. The CDR3 consists of 15 residues. The germline V gene encodes CDR1 MNHNY and CDR2 SVGAGI (reference sequence). The CDR3: CASSTGLAGLNEQFF.

The chain employs TRBV4-1 and TRBJ2-1; TCRdb outputs TRBD1, but without DNA this stays unchecked. Per germline, CDR1 MGHRA and CDR2 YSYEKL. This CDR3 is built from 18 residues. This CDR3 reads CASSTPRTGTGLYNEQFF.

The J gene is TRBJ1-6, the V gene TRBV14. This CDR3 has 13 residues. CDR1 SGHDN and CDR2 FVKESK come from the germline V gene. This CDR3 is CASSQEVNSPLHF. Combining the CDR3 with reference TRBV14 and TRBJ1-6 gives the whole variable domain EAGVTQFPSHSVIEKGQTVTLRCDPISGHDNLYWYRRVMGKEIKFLLHFVKESKQDESGMPNNRFLAERTGGTYSTLKVQPAELEDSGVYFCASSQEVNSPLHFGNGTRLTVT.

This rearrangement joins TRBV11-2 to TRBJ2-7; lacking DNA, the TRBD1 call made by TCRdb goes unchecked. There are 12 residues in the CDR3. Germline V gene lookup returns CDR1 SGHAT and CDR2 FQNNGV. This CDR3 is CASSPGGYEQYF.

V is TRBV6-1 and J is TRBJ2-1; as DNA is missing, the TRBD1 call by TCRdb cannot be tested. The CDR3 extends over 14 amino acids. Germline V gene data show CDR1 as MNHNS and CDR2 as SASEGT. CDR3 sequence: CASSELWGQGEQFF.

This CDR3 is CASSFQGGTGLIPDTQYF. V gene TRBV9 combines with J gene TRBJ2-3; there is no DNA to check the TCRdb D call of TRBD1. This CDR3 comprises 18 residues. The germline CDR1 and CDR2 sequences are SGDLS and YYNGEE.

The V call is TRBV6-2 or TRBV6-3, the J call TRBJ2-5; lacking DNA, the TRBD2 call made by TCRdb goes unchecked. From germline, CDR1 is MNHEY and CDR2 SVGEGT. The CDR3 runs to 14 residues. CDR3 protein: CASSWLASEETQYF.

The chain has TRBV19 and TRBJ1-1; the D gene TCRdb calls, TRBD1, cannot be checked with no DNA. The CDR3 runs 17 residues. Looked up from germline, CDR1 is LNHDA and CDR2 is SQIVND (reference sequence). CDR3 sequence: CASSMSAGQYRNTEAFF.

The CDR3 sequence: CASSLALGRSYNEQFF. The chain carries TRBV12-3 or TRBV12-4 and TRBJ2-1. This CDR3 has 16 residues.

The chain has TRBV20-1 and TRBJ2-7. CDR1 DFQATT and CDR2 SNEGSKA come from the germline V gene (reference sequence). The CDR3 is 13 residues long. The CDR3 sequence is CSARFSGSYEQYF.

The chain employs TRBV24-1 and TRBJ2-1; there is no DNA to check the TCRdb D call of TRBD2. This CDR3 is built from 15 residues. The germline CDR1 and CDR2 sequences are KGHDR and SFDVKD. The CDR3 protein is CATSDGTRTYNEQFF.